The source of this T cell receptor (beta chain) is a study of CD8+CD57+ T cells in acquired aplastic anemia. Study background: Roughly 3.2 ug was the average amount of DNA from sorted CD4+ and CD8+ cells. Healthy donors averaged approximately 9.8 million reads for CD4+ cells.

Study-wide results and caveats: CD8+ Simpson's diversity showed no significant patient-control difference.

Investigators profiled TCR beta VDJ and CDR3 from genomic DNA template. TCRdb itself ran the reads through MiXCR, one entry per CDR3 protein. The top ten hold approximately 3% of the sample, which has some 190,000 distinct CDR3 sequences, 46% seen once. Trimming removed 7 bases at V and 8 bases at J, with 20 bases between. Germline loops: CDR1 MNHNS, CDR2 SASEGT. The CDR3 totals 14 residues. In regard to this clonotype: Its antigen is not known.

This TCR was recovered from a human donor in good health. Sequenced material: sorted CD4+, CD8+, or CD8+CD57+ T cells (not recorded which) from PBMCs. The rearrangement links TRBV6-1 to TRBJ1-2, with unresolved D. CDR3 sequence reads: CASTGRMNRMGYTF. The CDR3 DNA reads TGTGCCAGCACCGGACGGATGAACCGTATGGGCTACACCTTC.